These 3 T cell receptor beta chains share one sample of origin, sequenced in a study of tumor-infiltrating lymphocytes in primary liver carcinoma. From around 500 ng of total RNA, TCR beta-specific cDNA was reverse-transcribed using a constant-region primer. Three nested multiplex PCR rounds of slightly modified ARM-PCR generated TCR beta libraries. The first two PCR rounds, roughly 11 cycles each, used TRBV1-TRBV30 forward primers and a C-beta reverse primer. TCRdb analysed the multiplex PCR reads with MiXCR anew, one entry per CDR3 protein. The sample has approximately 190,000 distinct CDR3 sequences, approximately 86% seen once. The study co-extracted DNA and RNA from 20-30 mg of unsorted bulk tissue. The source material was tumor tissue from primary liver carcinoma. These receptors were collected from a man in his forties or fifties with primary liver carcinoma and hepatitis B virus infection.

This chain uses TRBV29-1 with TRBJ1-1; D unclear. The CDR3 is 13 residues long. Per germline, CDR1 SQVTM and CDR2 ANQGSEA. Trimming pared 5 bases from V and 6 bases from J, leaving 16 bases between. The CDR3 DNA is TGCAGCGTTAGATCGGGCAGCATGGCTGAAGCTTTCTTT. Encoded protein: CSVRSGSMAEAFF.

This chain uses TRBV11-2 with TRBJ2-7; TRBD2 might be the D (6 bases). CDR1 SGHAT and CDR2 FQNNGV come from the germline V gene. Trimming cost V 8 bases and J 0 bases, with 20 bases left between them. The CDR3 sequence is 16 residues long. CDR3 amino acids: CASGRYLQTSSYEQYF. As DNA, the CDR3 is TGTGCCAGCGGTCGATATTTACAGACTAGCTCCTACGAGCAGTACTTC.

As to this clonotype: A much larger clone differs from this one at a single base, so this may be a read error. The chain combines TRBV28 with TRBJ2-1; the match to TRBD1 covers 9 bases. This CDR3 has 13 amino acids. Germline CDR1 reads MDHEN; CDR2 reads SYDVKM. The CDR3: CAIPGQGVDDQFF. DNA of the CDR3: TGTGCCATCCCGGGACAGGGAGTGGATGACCAGTTCTTC.